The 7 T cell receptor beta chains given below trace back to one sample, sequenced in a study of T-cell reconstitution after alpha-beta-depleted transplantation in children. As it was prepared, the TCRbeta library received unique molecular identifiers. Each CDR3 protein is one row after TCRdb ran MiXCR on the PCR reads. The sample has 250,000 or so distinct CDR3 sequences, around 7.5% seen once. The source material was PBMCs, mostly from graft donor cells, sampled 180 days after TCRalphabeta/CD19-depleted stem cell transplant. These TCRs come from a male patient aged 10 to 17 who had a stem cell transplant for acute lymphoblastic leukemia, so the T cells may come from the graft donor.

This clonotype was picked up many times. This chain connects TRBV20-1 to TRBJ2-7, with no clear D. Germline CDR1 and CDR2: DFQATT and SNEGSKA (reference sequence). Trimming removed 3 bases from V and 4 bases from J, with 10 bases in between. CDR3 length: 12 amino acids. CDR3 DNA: TGCAGTGCTAGTGTTAGAATGTACGAGCAGTACTTC. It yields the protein CSASVRMYEQYF.

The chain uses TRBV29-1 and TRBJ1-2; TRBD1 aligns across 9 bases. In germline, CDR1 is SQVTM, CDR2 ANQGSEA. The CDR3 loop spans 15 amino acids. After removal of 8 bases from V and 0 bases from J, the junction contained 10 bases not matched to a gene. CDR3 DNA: TGCAGCATCTGGGACAGGGAGAGGTCTAACTATGGCTACACCTTC. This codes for CSIWDRERSNYGYTF. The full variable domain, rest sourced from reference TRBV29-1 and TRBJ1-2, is SAVISQKPSRDICQRGTSLTIQCQVDSQVTMMFWYRQQPGQSLTLIATANQGSEATYESGFVIDKFPISRPNLTFSTLTVSNMSPEDSSIYLCSIWDRERSNYGYTFGSGTRLTVV.

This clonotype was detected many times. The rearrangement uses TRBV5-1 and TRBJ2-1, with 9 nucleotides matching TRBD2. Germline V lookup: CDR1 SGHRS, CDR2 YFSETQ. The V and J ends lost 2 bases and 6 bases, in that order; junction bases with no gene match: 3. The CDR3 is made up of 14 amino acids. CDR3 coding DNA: TGCGCCAGCAGCTTACGACTAGCGGCCAATGAGCAGTTCTTC. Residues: CASSLRLAANEQFF.

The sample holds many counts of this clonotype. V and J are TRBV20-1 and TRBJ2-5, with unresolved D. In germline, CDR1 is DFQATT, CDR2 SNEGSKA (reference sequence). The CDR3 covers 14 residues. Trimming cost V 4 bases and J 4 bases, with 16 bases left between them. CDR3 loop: CSAKNQGPLETQYF. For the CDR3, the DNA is TGCAGTGCTAAAAACCAAGGACCTCTAGAGACCCAGTACTTC.

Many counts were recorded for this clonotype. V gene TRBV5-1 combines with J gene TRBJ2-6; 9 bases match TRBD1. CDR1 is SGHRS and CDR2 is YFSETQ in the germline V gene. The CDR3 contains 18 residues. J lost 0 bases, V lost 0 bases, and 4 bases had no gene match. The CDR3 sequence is CASSLGDRVGSGANVLTF. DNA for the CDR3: TGCGCCAGCAGCTTGGGGGACAGGGTTGGCTCTGGGGCCAACGTCCTGACTTTC.

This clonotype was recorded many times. The CDR3 nucleotides read TGTGCCAGCAGCTTCTCGAGGACAGGGGATTCACCCCTCCACTTT. Its protein is CASSFSRTGDSPLHF. The V and J genes are TRBV5-5 and TRBJ1-6, with TRBD1 matching 9 bases. Germline lookup yields CDR1 SGHKS and CDR2 YYEKEE (reference sequence). This CDR3 spans 15 amino acids. V gave up 2 bases and J gave up 8 bases; unmatched junction bases: 5.

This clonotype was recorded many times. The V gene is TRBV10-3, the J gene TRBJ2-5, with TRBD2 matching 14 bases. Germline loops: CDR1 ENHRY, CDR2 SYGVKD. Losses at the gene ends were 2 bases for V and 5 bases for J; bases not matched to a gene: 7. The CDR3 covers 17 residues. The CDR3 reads CAISEGTSGGPRETQYF. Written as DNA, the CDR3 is TGTGCCATCAGTGAGGGGACTAGCGGGGGCCCCCGGGAGACCCAGTACTTC.